The subject of this entry is one T cell receptor beta chain. Its specificity is unknown. PCR primers comprised 60 Vbeta and 13 Jbeta primers. Profiled with immunoSEQ multiplex PCR; TCRdb holds only in-frame clones, not every one. The sample includes over 120,000 clones, just under 85% seen only once; the top ten take about 1.5%. V lost 4 bases and J lost 8, with 17 bases in between. The germline V gene encodes CDR1 SGHDN and CDR2 FVKESK. The CDR3 extends over 14 amino acids. The sample belongs to a study of cytomegalovirus exposure and HLA in healthy donors. Study-wide findings and caveats: Associated with HLA alleles at 0.05 false discovery rate in a later analysis were some 18,000 TCR beta sequences.

V is TRBV14 and J is TRBJ1-2, with D perhaps matching TRBD1 (6 bases). This TCR came from a man between 25 and 39 years old in good health and CMV-seropositive. The specimen was PBMCs. CDR3 amino acids: CASSPGTFLGGYTF. For the CDR3, the DNA is TGTGCCAGCAGCCCGGGGACATTTCTCGGCGGCTACACCTTC. Using reference TRBV14 and TRBJ1-2 for the parts outside the CDR3, the full variable domain is EAGVTQFPSHSVIEKGQTVTLRCDPISGHDNLYWYRRVMGKEIKFLLHFVKESKQDESGMPNNRFLAERTGGTYSTLKVQPAELEDSGVYFCASSPGTFLGGYTFGSGTRLTVV.